This T cell receptor (beta chain) appears in the sequencing data of a study of blood T cell repertoires in COVID-19. Study-wide context: The United States, Italy and Spain supplied acute and convalescent COVID-19 samples. Sources were T cells, B-cell-depleted T cells, or PBMCs; the material itself was cDNA or gDNA.

The germline V gene encodes CDR1 KGHSH and CDR2 LQKENI. The CDR3 extends over 18 amino acids. V shed 0 bases and J 3 bases; nucleotides not matched to a gene: 8. In the original analysis: Reference gene primers were amplified, and this amplification served to estimate nucleated cell counts. The assay was immunoSEQ multiplex PCR, and TCRdb's table has in-frame clones only and misses some. V and J calls plus clone size are reproduced from that table; the DNA served to infer D and trimming. This repertoire shows about 24,000 clones, roughly 86% found once; its top ten account for less than 5.5%. The sequenced sample consisted of peripheral blood. The receptor comes from a man aged 45-65 years with active COVID-19. The chain joins TRBV18 to TRBJ2-7; 13 nucleotides align to TRBD2. The CDR3 region is CASSPPVGLAGTGYEQYF. CDR3 nucleotide sequence: TGTGCCAGCTCACCACCGGTGGGACTAGCGGGAACGGGCTACGAGCAGTACTTC.